The 2 T cell receptor beta chains below were found in one sample sequenced in a study of cytomegalovirus exposure and HLA in healthy donors. PCR amplification relied on 60 Vbeta primers (plus 13 Jbeta primers). Using immunoSEQ multiplex PCR, the repertoire was profiled, and TCRdb retains in-frame clones only, with some absent. The data show some 180,000 clones, approximately 9.5% seen once. Material: PBMCs. Every receptor here comes from a woman under 40 in good health and CMV-seropositive.

The V gene is TRBV4-1, the J gene TRBJ1-3, with a weak D call TRBD1 (5 bases). The CDR3 totals 15 residues. The ends were cut back, 0 bases at V and 4 bases at J, with 10 bases in the middle. Germline CDR1 is MGHRA and CDR2 is YSYEKL. The CDR3, as DNA: TGCGCCAGCAGCCAAGATCCAGGGTGGGGAAACACCATATATTTT. Its protein product is CASSQDPGWGNTIYF.

The chain carries TRBV5-1 and TRBJ2-1; 12 nucleotides match TRBD2. V was clipped by 5 bases and J by 2 bases; unmatched bases: 8. CDR3 length: 17 amino acids. Germline CDR1 is SGHRS and CDR2 is YFSETQ. CDR3 loop: CASRPTLAGGPYNEQFF. CDR3 DNA: TGCGCCAGCAGACCAACACTAGCGGGAGGACCCTACAATGAGCAGTTCTTC.